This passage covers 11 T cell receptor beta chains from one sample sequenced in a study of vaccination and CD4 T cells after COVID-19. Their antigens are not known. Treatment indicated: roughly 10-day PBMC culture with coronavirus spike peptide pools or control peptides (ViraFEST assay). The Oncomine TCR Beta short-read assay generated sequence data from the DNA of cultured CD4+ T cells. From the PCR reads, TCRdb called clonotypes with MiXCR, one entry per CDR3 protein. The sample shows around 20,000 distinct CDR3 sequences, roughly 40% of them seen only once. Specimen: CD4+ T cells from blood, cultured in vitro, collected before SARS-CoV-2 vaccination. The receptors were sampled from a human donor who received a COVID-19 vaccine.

CDR3 protein: CASRNDDPSTGELFF. Written as DNA, the CDR3 is TGTGCCAGCAGAAACGATGACCCATCCACCGGGGAGCTGTTTTTT. V is TRBV6-1 and J is TRBJ2-2; D not resolved. This CDR3 has 15 amino acids. Germline values: CDR1 MNHNS, CDR2 SASEGT. Trimming shortened V by 6 bases and J by 4 bases, and 15 bases separated the two germline ends.

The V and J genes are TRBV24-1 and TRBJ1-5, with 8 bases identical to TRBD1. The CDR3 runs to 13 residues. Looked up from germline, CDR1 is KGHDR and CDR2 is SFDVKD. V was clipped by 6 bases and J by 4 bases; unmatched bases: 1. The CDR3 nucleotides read TGTGCCACCAGTTACAGGGGGAATCAGCCCCAGCATTTT. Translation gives CATSYRGNQPQHF.

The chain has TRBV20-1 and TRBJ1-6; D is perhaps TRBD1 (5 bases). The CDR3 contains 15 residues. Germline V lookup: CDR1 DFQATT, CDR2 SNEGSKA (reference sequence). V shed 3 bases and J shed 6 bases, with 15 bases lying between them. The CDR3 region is CSASKQDRSNSPLHF. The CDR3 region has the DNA TGCAGTGCTAGTAAACAGGATCGGTCTAATTCACCCCTCCACTTT.

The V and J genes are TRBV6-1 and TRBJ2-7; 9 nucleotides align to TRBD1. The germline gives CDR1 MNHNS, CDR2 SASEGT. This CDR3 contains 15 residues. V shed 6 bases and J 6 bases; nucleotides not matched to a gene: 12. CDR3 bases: TGTGCCAGCAGAAGGTCACCCACACAGGGGGCCGAGCAGTACTTC. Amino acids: CASRRSPTQGAEQYF.

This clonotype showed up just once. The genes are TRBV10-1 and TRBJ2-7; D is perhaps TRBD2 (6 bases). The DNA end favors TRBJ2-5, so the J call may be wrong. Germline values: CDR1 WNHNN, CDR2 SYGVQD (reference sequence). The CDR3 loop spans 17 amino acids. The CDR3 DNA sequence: TGCGCCAGCAGTGGGGCCACACCGCCTAGCGTGTGGTGGACCCAGTACTTC. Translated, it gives CASSGATPPSVWWTQYF.

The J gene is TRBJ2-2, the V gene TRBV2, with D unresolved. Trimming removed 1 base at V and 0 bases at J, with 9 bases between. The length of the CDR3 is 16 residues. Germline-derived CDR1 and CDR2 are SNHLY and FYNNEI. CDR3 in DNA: TGTGCCAGCAGTGAAGGCAGATACGCGAACACCGGGGAGCTGTTTTTT. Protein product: CASSEGRYANTGELFF.

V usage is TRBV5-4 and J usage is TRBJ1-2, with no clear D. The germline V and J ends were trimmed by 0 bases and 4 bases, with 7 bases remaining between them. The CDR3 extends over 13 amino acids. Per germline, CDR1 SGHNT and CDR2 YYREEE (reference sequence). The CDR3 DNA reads TGTGCCAGCAGCTTGGACAGCAGCTATGGCTACACCTTC. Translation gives CASSLDSSYGYTF.

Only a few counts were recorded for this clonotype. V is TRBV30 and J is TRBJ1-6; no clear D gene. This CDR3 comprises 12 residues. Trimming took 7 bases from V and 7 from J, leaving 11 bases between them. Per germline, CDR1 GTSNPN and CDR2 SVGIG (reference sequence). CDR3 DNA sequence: TGTGCCTCAGGACGGAGGAATTCACCCCTCCACTTT. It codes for CASGRRNSPLHF. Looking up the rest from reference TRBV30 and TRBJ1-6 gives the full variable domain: SQTIHQWPATLVQPVGSPLSLECTVEGTSNPNLYWYRQAAGRGLQLLFYSVGIGQISSEVPQNLSASRPQDRQFILSSKKLLLSDSGFYLCASGRRNSPLHFGNGTRLTVT.

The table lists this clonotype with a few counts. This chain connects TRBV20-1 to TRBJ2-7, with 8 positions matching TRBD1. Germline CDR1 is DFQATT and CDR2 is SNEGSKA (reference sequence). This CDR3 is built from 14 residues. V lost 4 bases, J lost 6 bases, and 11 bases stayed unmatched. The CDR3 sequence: CSATGGQGAPEQYF. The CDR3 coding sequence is TGCAGTGCTACTGGAGGGCAGGGGGCGCCCGAGCAGTACTTC.

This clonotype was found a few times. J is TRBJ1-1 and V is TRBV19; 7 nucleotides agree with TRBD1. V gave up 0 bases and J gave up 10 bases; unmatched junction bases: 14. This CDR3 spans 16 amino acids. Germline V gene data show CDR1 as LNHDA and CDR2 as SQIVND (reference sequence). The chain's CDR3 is CASSIDPFGEGASAFF. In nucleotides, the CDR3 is TGTGCCAGTAGTATAGACCCGTTTGGGGAGGGGGCGTCAGCTTTCTTT.

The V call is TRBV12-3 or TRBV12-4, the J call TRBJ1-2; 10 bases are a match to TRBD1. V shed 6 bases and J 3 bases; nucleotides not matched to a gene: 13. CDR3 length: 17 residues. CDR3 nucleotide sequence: TGTGCCAGCAGAGGTTCCTCGGACAGGGGGTCCCACTATGGCTACACCTTC. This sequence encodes CASRGSSDRGSHYGYTF.